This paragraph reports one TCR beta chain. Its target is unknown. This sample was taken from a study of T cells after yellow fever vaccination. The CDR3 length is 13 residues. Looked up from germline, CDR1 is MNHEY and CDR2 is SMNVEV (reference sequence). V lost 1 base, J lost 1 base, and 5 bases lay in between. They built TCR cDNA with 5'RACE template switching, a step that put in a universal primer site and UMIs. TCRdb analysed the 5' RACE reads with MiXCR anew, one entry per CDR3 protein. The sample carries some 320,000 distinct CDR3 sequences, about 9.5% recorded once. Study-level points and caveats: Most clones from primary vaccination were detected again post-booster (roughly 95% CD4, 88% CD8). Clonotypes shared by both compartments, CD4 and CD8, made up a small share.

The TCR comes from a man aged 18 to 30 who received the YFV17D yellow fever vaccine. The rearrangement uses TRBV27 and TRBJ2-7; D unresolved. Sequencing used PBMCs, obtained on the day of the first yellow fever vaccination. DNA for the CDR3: TGTGCCAGCAGTTTATTGGTTTCCTACGAGCAGTACTTC. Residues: CASSLLVSYEQYF.